The clone carrying this T cell receptor (beta chain) showed up many times. Scientists amplified the TCR beta CDR3 regions from RNA transcripts. RT-PCR was first run with HTBI primers, then multiplex PCR in a second round. TCRdb called the multiplex PCR reads again in MiXCR, with one record for every CDR3 protein. The sample has about 160,000 distinct CDR3 sequences, approximately 38% seen once. CDR1 is SGHTA and CDR2 is FQGNSA in the germline V gene. The V end was cut by 0 bases, the J end by 1 base, with 10 bases between. The CDR3 covers 15 residues. The sample belongs to a study of Graves' ophthalmopathy and Graves' hyperthyroidism.

This sequence was found in a woman between 40 and 55 years old with Graves' ophthalmopathy. The specimen was peripheral blood. V is TRBV7-2 and J is TRBJ2-7, with D unclear. Here the CDR3 DNA reads TGTGCCAGCAGCTTAGCAAACGGTGGGTCCTACGAGCAGTACTTC. It yields the protein CASSLANGGSYEQYF.